In its sample, the clone carrying this T cell receptor (beta chain) was seen once. Its ends do not fully match the called genes, so a read error is possible. Per the germline V gene, CDR1 is SGHTA and CDR2 is FQGNSA. The CDR3 is made up of 13 amino acids. The data were produced by immunoSEQ multiplex PCR, yet TCRdb's version contains in-frame clones alone and is incomplete. The sample comprises tens of thousands of clones, around 83% of which are singletons, and approximately 40% rests with the top ten. The sample is drawn from a study of blood T cell repertoires in COVID-19. The specimen was peripheral blood. The source of this sequence is a man aged 60 to 69 with active or convalescent COVID-19. The rearrangement links TRBV7-2 to TRBJ2-5, with D possibly TRBD2 on 6 matching bases. The CDR3 is CASSRGYQETQYF. In DNA, the CDR3 is TGTGCCAGCAGCCGGGGGTACCAGGAGACCCAGTACTTC.